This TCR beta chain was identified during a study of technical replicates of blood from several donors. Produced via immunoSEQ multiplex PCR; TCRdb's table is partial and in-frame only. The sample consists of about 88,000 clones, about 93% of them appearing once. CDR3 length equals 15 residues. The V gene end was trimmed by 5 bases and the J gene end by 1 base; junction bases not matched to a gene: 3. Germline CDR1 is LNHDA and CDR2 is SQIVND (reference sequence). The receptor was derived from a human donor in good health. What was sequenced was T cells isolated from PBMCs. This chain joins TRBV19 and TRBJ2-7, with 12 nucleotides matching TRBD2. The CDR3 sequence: CASSPLAGGSYEQYF. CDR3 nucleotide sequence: TGTGCCAGTAGTCCACTAGCGGGAGGATCCTACGAGCAGTACTTC.